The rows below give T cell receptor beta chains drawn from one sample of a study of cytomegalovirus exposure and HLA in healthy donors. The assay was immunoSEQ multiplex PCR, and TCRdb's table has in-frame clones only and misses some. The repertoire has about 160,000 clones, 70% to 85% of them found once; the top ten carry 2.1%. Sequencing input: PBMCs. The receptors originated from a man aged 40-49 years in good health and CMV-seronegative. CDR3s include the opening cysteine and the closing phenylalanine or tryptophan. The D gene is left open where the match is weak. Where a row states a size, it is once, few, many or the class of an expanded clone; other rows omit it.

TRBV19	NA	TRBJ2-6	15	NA	CASSPRGGGANVLTF	TGTGCCAGTAGTCCCAGGGGCGGAGGGGCCAACGTCCTGACTTTC
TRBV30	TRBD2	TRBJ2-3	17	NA	CAWSVPPGGLATDTQYF	TGTGCCTGGAGTGTACCCCCAGGTGGACTAGCCACAGATACGCAGTATTTT
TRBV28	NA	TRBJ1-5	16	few	CASSGPSRALNQPQHF	TGTGCCAGCAGTGGTCCGAGCAGGGCCCTTAATCAGCCCCAGCATTTT
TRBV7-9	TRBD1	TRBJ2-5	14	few	CASSPRDRAETQYF	TGTGCCAGCAGCCCCCGGGACAGGGCTGAGACCCAGTACTTC
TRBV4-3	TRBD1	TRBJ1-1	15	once	CASSQDTGQGDEAFF	TGCGCCAGCAGCCAAGATACCGGACAGGGGGATGAAGCTTTCTTT
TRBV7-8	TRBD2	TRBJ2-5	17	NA	CASSLTSGRASGETQYF	TGTGCCAGCAGCTTAACTAGCGGGAGGGCCAGCGGAGAGACCCAGTACTTC
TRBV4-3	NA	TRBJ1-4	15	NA	CASSQGWAGDEKLFF	TGCGCCAGCAGCCAAGGGTGGGCAGGGGATGAAAAACTGTTTTTT
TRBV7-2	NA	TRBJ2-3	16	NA	CASSLAGAWNTDTQYF	TGTGCCAGCAGCTTAGCGGGGGCTTGGAACACAGATACGCAGTATTTT
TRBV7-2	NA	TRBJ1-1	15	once	CASSPGAAGNTEAFF	TGTGCCAGCAGCCCTGGGGCAGCGGGGAACACTGAAGCTTTCTTT
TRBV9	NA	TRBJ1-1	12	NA	CASSVQEGWAFF	TGTGCCAGCAGCGTACAGGAGGGGTGGGCTTTCTTT
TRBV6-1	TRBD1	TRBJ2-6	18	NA	CASSEGQLLTFRANVLTF	TGTGCCAGCAGTGAGGGACAGCTCCTCACTTTTAGGGCCAACGTCCTGACTTTC
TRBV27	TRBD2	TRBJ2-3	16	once	CASSLLAGGGTDTQYF	TGTGCCAGCAGTTTACTAGCGGGAGGGGGCACAGATACGCAGTATTTT
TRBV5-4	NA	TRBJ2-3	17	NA	CASSSAGGGSVLDTQYF	TGTGCCAGCAGCTCGGCCGGGGGAGGCTCAGTACTGGATACGCAGTATTTT
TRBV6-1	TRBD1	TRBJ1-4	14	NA	CASERHGQGTKLFF	TGTGCCAGCGAACGACACGGACAGGGGACAAAACTGTTTTTT
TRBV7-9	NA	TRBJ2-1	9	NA	CATPSEQFF	TGTGCCACCCCCAGTGAGCAGTTCTTC
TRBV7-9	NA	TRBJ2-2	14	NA	CASSFPADTGELFF	TGTGCCAGCAGCTTCCCTGCGGACACCGGGGAGCTGTTTTTT
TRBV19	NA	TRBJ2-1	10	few	CASGGQEQFF	TGTGCCAGCGGAGGACAGGAGCAGTTCTTC
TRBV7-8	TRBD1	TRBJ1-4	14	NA	CASSYGTVNEKLFF	TGTGCCAGCAGCTACGGGACAGTTAATGAAAAACTGTTTTTT
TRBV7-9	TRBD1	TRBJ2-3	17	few	CATLRGTGRIRTDTQYF	TGTGCCACTCTCAGAGGGACAGGGAGGATTCGCACAGATACGCAGTATTTT
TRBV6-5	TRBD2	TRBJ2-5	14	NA	CASSYLGGKETQYF	TGTGCCAGCAGTTACCTCGGGGGGAAAGAGACCCAGTACTTC
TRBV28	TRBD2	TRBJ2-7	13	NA	CALGREGTYEQYF	TGTGCCCTGGGTCGGGAGGGTACCTACGAGCAGTACTTC
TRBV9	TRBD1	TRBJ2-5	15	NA	CASSSRTGGLETQYF	TGTGCCAGCAGCTCGCGGACAGGGGGCTTAGAGACCCAGTACTTC
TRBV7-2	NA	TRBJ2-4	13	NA	CASSGPAGYSQYF	TGTGCCAGCAGCGGCCCGGCGGGCTACAGTCAGTACTTC
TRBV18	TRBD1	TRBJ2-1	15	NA	CASSPSWTGFNEQFF	TGTGCCAGCTCACCAAGCTGGACAGGCTTCAATGAGCAGTTCTTC
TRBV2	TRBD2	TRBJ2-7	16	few	CASSEARSGGPYEQYF	TGTGCCAGCAGTGAAGCGCGGTCGGGAGGACCCTACGAGCAGTACTTC
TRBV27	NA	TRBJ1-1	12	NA	CASSSSYTEAFF	TGTGCCAGCAGCTCTTCCTACACTGAAGCTTTCTTT
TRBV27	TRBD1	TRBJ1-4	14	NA	CASSPDRGWGKLFF	TGTGCCAGCAGTCCCGACAGGGGGTGGGGAAAACTGTTTTTT
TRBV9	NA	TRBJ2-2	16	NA	CASSVDPTGVIGELFF	TGTGCCAGCAGCGTAGATCCCACGGGAGTTATCGGGGAGCTGTTTTTT
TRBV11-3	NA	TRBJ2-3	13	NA	CASSLGGRDTQYF	TGTGCCAGCAGCTTGGGGGGGCGAGATACGCAGTATTTT
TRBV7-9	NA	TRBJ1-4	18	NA	CASSVSNLSGRVYEKLFF	TGTGCCAGCAGCGTGTCAAACCTCTCAGGGAGGGTGTATGAAAAACTGTTTTTT
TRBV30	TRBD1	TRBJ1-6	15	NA	CAWSTGVIHNSPLHF	TGTGCCTGGAGCACAGGGGTGATTCATAATTCACCCCTCCACTTT
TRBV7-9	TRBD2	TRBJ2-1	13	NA	CASSLGGRGEQFF	TGTGCCAGCAGCTTAGGCGGGAGGGGAGAGCAGTTCTTC
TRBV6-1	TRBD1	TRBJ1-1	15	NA	CASSERGRGNTEAFF	TGTGCCAGCAGTGAAAGGGGGCGCGGGAACACTGAAGCTTTCTTT
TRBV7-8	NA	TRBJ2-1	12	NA	CASSLGAGEQFF	TGTGCCAGCAGCCTGGGGGCCGGTGAGCAGTTCTTC
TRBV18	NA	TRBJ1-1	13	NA	CASSTAAGNEAFF	TGTGCCAGCTCAACCGCAGCAGGGAATGAAGCTTTCTTT
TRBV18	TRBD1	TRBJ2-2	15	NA	CASSPATGGTGELFF	TGTGCCAGCTCACCAGCGACAGGGGGCACCGGGGAGCTGTTTTTT
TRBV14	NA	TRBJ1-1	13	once	CASSQAQGFQAFF	TGTGCCAGCAGCCAAGCACAGGGATTTCAAGCTTTCTTT
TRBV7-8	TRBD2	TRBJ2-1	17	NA	CASSKSRLADSYNEQFF	TGTGCCAGCAGCAAGAGCAGACTAGCGGATTCCTACAATGAGCAGTTCTTC
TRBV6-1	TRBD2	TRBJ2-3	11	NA	CASRGGDTQYF	TGTGCCAGCCGGGGAGGGGATACGCAGTATTTT
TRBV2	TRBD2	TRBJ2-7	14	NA	CASSSFSGSIEQYF	TGTGCCAGCAGTAGTTTTAGCGGGAGTATTGAGCAGTACTTC
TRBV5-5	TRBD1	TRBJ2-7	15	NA	CASSLGDRVVYEQYF	TGTGCCAGCAGCTTAGGGGACAGGGTAGTTTACGAGCAGTACTTC
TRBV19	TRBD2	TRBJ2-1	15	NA	CASSISAGGPYEQFF	TGTGCCAGTAGTATTTCAGCGGGAGGGCCCTATGAGCAGTTCTTC
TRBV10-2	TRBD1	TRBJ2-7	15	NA	CASRTTGGSLGEQYF	TGCGCCAGCAGAACTACAGGGGGCTCGCTGGGCGAGCAGTACTTC
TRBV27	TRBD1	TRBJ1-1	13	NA	CASRLTGGTEAFF	TGTGCCAGCAGATTGACAGGGGGCACTGAAGCTTTCTTT
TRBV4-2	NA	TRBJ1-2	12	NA	CASSQTNGGYTF	TGTGCCAGCAGCCAAACGAACGGGGGCTACACCTTC
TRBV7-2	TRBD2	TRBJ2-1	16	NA	CASSTAGTSGSLEQFF	TGTGCCAGCAGCACCGCCGGGACTAGCGGTTCATTGGAGCAGTTCTTC
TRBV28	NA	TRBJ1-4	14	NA	CASWERGGDEKLFF	TGTGCCAGCTGGGAGCGGGGGGGCGATGAAAAACTGTTTTTT
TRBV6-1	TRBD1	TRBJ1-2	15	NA	CASSEPRDRAYGYTF	TGTGCCAGCAGTGAACCCCGGGACAGGGCCTATGGCTACACCTTC